The rows below give T cell receptor beta chains drawn from one sample of a study of PD-1 blockade in classical Hodgkin lymphoma. Generated by immunoSEQ multiplex PCR, the TCRdb table keeps only in-frame clones and is missing some. The sample lists around 10,000 clones; more than 75% were seen once. The sequenced sample was peripheral blood mononuclear cells (PBMCs), obtained before the second cycle of nivolumab. Every receptor here comes from a human donor with classical Hodgkin lymphoma. Each CDR3 is given without its conserved first and last residue. The order of the fields is J gene, V gene, CDR3 protein.

j_call: TRBJ2-2; v_call: TRBV18; cdr3_aa: ASSPIRNTGELF
j_call: TRBJ2-7; v_call: TRBV30; cdr3_aa: ACESTYEQY
j_call: TRBJ1-2; v_call: TRBV18; cdr3_aa: ASSPPNSVYGYT
j_call: TRBJ2-6; v_call: TRBV18; cdr3_aa: ASSRRQTSGANVLT
j_call: TRBJ2-1; v_call: TRBV14; cdr3_aa: ASSQSTGLWNEQF
j_call: TRBJ2-7; v_call: TRBV28; cdr3_aa: ASKLAGVAYEQY
j_call: TRBJ1-1; v_call: TRBV18; cdr3_aa: ASSPRGGRNTEAF
j_call: TRBJ1-1; v_call: TRBV2; cdr3_aa: ASSDGTGSEAF
j_call: TRBJ1-5; v_call: TRBV29-1; cdr3_aa: SARTGLGNQPQH
j_call: TRBJ2-7; v_call: TRBV5-3; cdr3_aa: ASSLGETGGVQY
j_call: TRBJ2-2; v_call: TRBV10-2; cdr3_aa: ASSGPIGGELF
j_call: TRBJ2-2; v_call: TRBV5-1; cdr3_aa: ASSPGRRMNTGELF
j_call: TRBJ2-1; v_call: TRBV7-7; cdr3_aa: ASSLAGGGLAGEGEQF
j_call: TRBJ1-1; v_call: TRBV25-1; cdr3_aa: ASRLINTEAF
j_call: TRBJ1-1; v_call: TRBV2; cdr3_aa: ASSEAVQNTEAF
j_call: TRBJ1-1; v_call: TRBV6-5; cdr3_aa: ASSPGTGAHTEAF
j_call: TRBJ1-5; v_call: TRBV6-1; cdr3_aa: ASSGDRAHQPQH
j_call: TRBJ2-3; v_call: TRBV25-1; cdr3_aa: ASSVGPTPVVNTQY
j_call: TRBJ2-1; v_call: TRBV27; cdr3_aa: ASRAEHREQF
j_call: TRBJ1-2; v_call: TRBV4-1; cdr3_aa: ASSQTGSNYGYT
j_call: TRBJ2-3; v_call: TRBV15; cdr3_aa: ATSRAGGTSTDTQY
j_call: TRBJ2-7; v_call: TRBV4-1; cdr3_aa: ASSHGDYEQY
j_call: TRBJ2-1; v_call: TRBV6-4; cdr3_aa: ASSVLAENNEQF
j_call: TRBJ2-1; v_call: TRBV9; cdr3_aa: ASSVVPSGFGEQF
j_call: TRBJ1-1; v_call: TRBV5-6; cdr3_aa: ASSLVGTRTEAF
j_call: TRBJ1-1; v_call: TRBV7-2; cdr3_aa: ASSLEVDLNTEAF
j_call: TRBJ1-1; v_call: TRBV25-1; cdr3_aa: ASSDDIPNTEAF
j_call: TRBJ1-5; v_call: TRBV7-9; cdr3_aa: ASSLVGVVNQPQH
j_call: TRBJ2-7; v_call: TRBV10-3; cdr3_aa: AIRAAGGNYEQY
j_call: TRBJ2-1; v_call: TRBV5-5; cdr3_aa: ASSRDLNNEQF
j_call: TRBJ1-2; v_call: TRBV19; cdr3_aa: ASSISLDSYGYT
j_call: TRBJ1-2; v_call: TRBV2; cdr3_aa: ASKVANYGYT
j_call: TRBJ2-5; v_call: TRBV10-3; cdr3_aa: AISDKGTETQY
j_call: TRBJ2-7; v_call: TRBV7-9; cdr3_aa: ASSPRLAGPYEQY
j_call: TRBJ2-5; v_call: TRBV25-1; cdr3_aa: ASSEMGTGAAETQY
j_call: TRBJ2-5; v_call: TRBV11-2; cdr3_aa: ASSLRETQY
j_call: TRBJ2-7; v_call: TRBV18; cdr3_aa: ASSPLGESEQY
j_call: TRBJ2-2; v_call: TRBV5-1; cdr3_aa: ASSLDRVVKTGELF
j_call: TRBJ2-3; v_call: TRBV30; cdr3_aa: AWSSPDTQY
j_call: TRBJ1-2; v_call: TRBV9; cdr3_aa: ASSGRWGANYGYT
j_call: TRBJ1-2; v_call: TRBV19; cdr3_aa: ASRPGQSLYGYT
j_call: TRBJ1-1; v_call: TRBV5-4; cdr3_aa: ASSRQGANTEAF
j_call: TRBJ1-4; v_call: TRBV10-2; cdr3_aa: ASSELRSSNEKLF
j_call: TRBJ2-3; v_call: TRBV15; cdr3_aa: ATSRDIEVGSGMEY
j_call: TRBJ1-1; v_call: TRBV19; cdr3_aa: ASSIWGGSMGTEAF
j_call: TRBJ2-4; v_call: TRBV4-1; cdr3_aa: ASSPQFSGRITNIQY
j_call: TRBJ2-1; v_call: TRBV9; cdr3_aa: ASSVGGWLYNEQF
j_call: TRBJ2-3; v_call: TRBV5-4; cdr3_aa: ASSSLQGELTQY